This passage covers 5 T cell receptor beta chains from one sample sequenced in a study of PD-1 blockade in mismatch repair-deficient tumors. Profiling relied on immunoSEQ multiplex PCR, and the TCRdb table lists in-frame clones only, not all of them. The data show approximately 100,000 clones, 82% seen once. The sample was peripheral blood, taken roughly 36 weeks after starting pembrolizumab. The receptors originated from an adult with mismatch repair-deficient cancer.

The chain recombines TRBV4-2 with TRBJ2-7, with D perhaps assigned TRBD1 or TRBD2 (5 bases each). V was clipped by 5 bases and J by 3 bases, with 17 bases between them. The CDR3 consists of 15 residues. CDR1 and CDR2 (germline): LGHNA, YNFKEQ. CDR3 DNA: TGTGCCAGCAGCTTAACTACCGGGGACCGCTACGAGCAGTACTTC. Translated: CASSLTTGDRYEQYF.

This clone occurred a few times. The chain uses TRBV18 and TRBJ2-1; D is undetermined. V was cut by 2 bases and J by 0 bases, with 8 bases left in between. CDR3 size: 15 residues. Germline CDR1 KGHSH, CDR2 LQKENI. The CDR3 loop is CASSPSLSSYNEQFF. For the CDR3, the DNA is TGTGCCAGCTCACCAAGCTTAAGCTCCTACAATGAGCAGTTCTTC.

V usage is TRBV5-1 and J usage is TRBJ1-4; 8 bases agree with TRBD1. The V segment lost 2 bases and the J segment 7 bases; nucleotides outside the gene matches: 7. This CDR3 region has 15 residues. The germline V gene encodes CDR1 SGHRS and CDR2 YFSETQ. This CDR3 is CASSLHGQGGEKLFF. The CDR3 coding sequence is TGCGCCAGCAGCTTACACGGACAGGGCGGTGAAAAACTGTTTTTT. The full variable domain, completed using reference TRBV5-1 and TRBJ1-4, is KAGVTQTPRYLIKTRGQQVTLSCSPISGHRSVSWYQQTPGQGLQFLFEYFSETQRNKGNFPGRFSGRQFSNSRSEMNVSTLELGDSALYLCASSLHGQGGEKLFFGSGTQLSVL.

This clone was observed many times. The chain uses TRBV7-3 and TRBJ1-2; tentative D call: TRBD1 (6 bases). The CDR3 has 15 amino acids. The germline V gene has CDR1 SGHTA and CDR2 FQGTGA. V dropped 4 bases and J dropped 4 bases, with 16 bases sitting between them. Here the CDR3 reads CASSSYGGQIYGYTF. In DNA, the CDR3 is TGTGCCAGCAGCTCCTACGGAGGACAGATCTATGGCTACACCTTC.

The chain is built from TRBV2 and TRBJ1-1; D may be TRBD1 (5 bases). The CDR3 totals 15 residues. The V and J ends lost 6 bases and 1 base respectively, with 15 bases between them. Germline-derived CDR1 and CDR2 are SNHLY and FYNNEI. The CDR3 sequence is CASSEMGRGNTEAFF. The CDR3 coding sequence is TGTGCCAGCAGCGAAATGGGACGGGGGAACACTGAAGCTTTCTTT.